Each of the 6 T cell receptor beta chains below was sequenced from the same sample in a study of OX40 agonist ivuxolimab in advanced cancers. The method was immunoSEQ multiplex PCR; TCRdb's version includes in-frame clones alone and lacks a portion of them. The table records approximately 58,000 clones, approximately 78% of them present only once. This sample comprised CD4+ or CD8+ T cells sorted from blood, obtained in a trial of the OX40 agonist ivuxolimab. These receptors were collected from an adult with an advanced solid tumor such as melanoma, head and neck, liver or kidney cancer.

The V call is TRBV11-3, the J call TRBJ2-5; no definite D call. The CDR3 has 14 residues. V shed 5 bases and J shed 1 base, with 11 bases lying between them. The germline V gene has CDR1 SGHNT and CDR2 YENEEA. The CDR3 region is CASSRDVSQETQYF. The CDR3 DNA reads TGTGCCAGCAGCAGAGACGTATCCCAAGAGACCCAGTACTTC.

This chain links TRBV5-1 with TRBJ1-3; D gene unclear. Germline CDR1 reads SGHRS; CDR2 reads YFSETQ. Trimming stripped 4 bases from V and 1 base from J, with 12 bases between. CDR3 length: 15 residues. This CDR3 is CASSLIGSSGNTIYF. CDR3 nucleotides: TGCGCCAGCAGCCTAATCGGTAGTTCTGGAAACACCATATATTTT.

Only a few counts were recorded for this clone. The V and J genes are TRBV6-6 and TRBJ2-5; 10 nucleotides agree with TRBD2. This CDR3 region has 15 residues. Looked up from germline, CDR1 is MNHNY and CDR2 is SVGAGI (reference sequence). J was trimmed by 5 bases and V by 6 bases; bases with no gene match: 9. CDR3 nucleotides: TGTGCCAGCAGACCCAGCGGGGGGGCATCCGAGACCCAGTACTTC. Its translation: CASRPSGGASETQYF.

V is TRBV5-1 and J is TRBJ1-2, with D possibly being TRBD1 (6 bases). Germline V gene lookup returns CDR1 SGHRS and CDR2 YFSETQ. There are 14 residues in the CDR3. Trimming pared 6 bases from V and 13 bases from J, leaving 25 bases between. The CDR3, as DNA: TGCGCCAGCAACCCCATCTCGGGGGGAACAGGGAGCACCTTC. Protein: CASNPISGGTGSTF.

The genes are TRBV4-1 and TRBJ2-4; D gene unclear. This CDR3 is built from 14 residues. Germline values: CDR1 MGHRA, CDR2 YSYEKL. V was shortened by 3 bases and J by 0 bases, with 6 bases between the two germline ends. This CDR3 is CASSQTLAKNIQYF. The CDR3 DNA sequence: TGCGCCAGCAGCCAGACCCTAGCCAAAAACATTCAGTACTTC.

The chain recombines TRBV9 with TRBJ2-1; D may match TRBD1 or TRBD2 (5 bases each). From germline, CDR1 is SGDLS and CDR2 YYNGEE. The V end was cut by 3 bases, the J end by 4 bases, with 8 bases between. The CDR3 extends over 13 amino acids. The CDR3 region is CASSAREYNEQFF. DNA for the CDR3: TGTGCCAGCAGCGCCAGGGAGTACAATGAGCAGTTCTTC.